This T cell receptor (beta chain) was profiled in a study of CD8+ T cells in alopecia areata. Across the whole study: At a dose of 5 to 10 mg twice daily, oral tofacitinib was given to treated patients. Tofacitinib therapy took 6 to 18 months; 6 months off drug came after.

Germline CDR1 and CDR2: MGHRA and YSYEKL. Between the trimmed V and J ends, which lost 6 bases and 6 bases, there was a span of 16 bases. This CDR3 has 14 amino acids. Cell sorting was applied to PBMCs, and CD4+ and CD8+ T cells were collected. After isolation, RNA underwent reverse transcription to generate cDNA as the sequencing template. Method: immunoSEQ multiplex PCR; TCRdb's copy keeps in-frame clones and lacks some. The sample consists of some 170,000 clones, 65% to 75% of them appearing once. The clonotype originates from a human donor with alopecia areata. The sequences come from CD8+ T cells sorted from blood, collected at week 0. This chain uses TRBV4-1 with TRBJ2-3; D is uncertain. CDR3 amino acids: CASRNQVERDTQYF. The DNA for the CDR3 is TGCGCCAGCAGAAATCAGGTAGAACGGGATACGCAGTATTTT.